These 14 T cell receptor beta chains came from one sample sequenced in a study of response to subunit inactivated influenza vaccine. Using its own MiXCR run on the RT-PCR reads, TCRdb lists one record per CDR3 protein. The table includes 400,000 to 550,000 distinct CDR3 sequences, about 25% detected once. The starting material was CD4+ T cells sorted from PBMCs, obtained 5 days after vaccination. These TCRs come from a man in his fifties or sixties who received an inactivated influenza vaccine.

The rearrangement uses TRBV7-9 and TRBJ2-1, with no clear D. Trimming left V 7 bases short and J 0 bases short, with 16 bases between. This CDR3 has 16 amino acids. CDR1 SEHNR and CDR2 FQNEAQ come from the germline V gene (reference sequence). CDR3 DNA sequence: TGTGCCAGCACCCTCGACCCTCGGAGCTCCTACAATGAGCAGTTCTTC. It is translated as CASTLDPRSSYNEQFF. The variable domain in full, completed from reference TRBV7-9 and TRBJ2-1, reads DTGVSQNPRHKITKRGQNVTFRCDPISEHNRLYWYRQTLGQGPEFLTYFQNEAQLEKSRLLSDRFSAERPKGSFSTLEIQRTEQGDSAMYLCASTLDPRSSYNEQFFGPGTRLTVL.

This chain uses TRBV27 with TRBJ1-6; no reliable D call. The CDR3 is 14 amino acids. The germline V gene has CDR1 MNHEY and CDR2 SMNVEV (reference sequence). Trimming shortened V by 3 bases and J by 3 bases, and 6 bases separated the two germline ends. This chain's CDR3 is CASSFGVYNSPLHF. The DNA of the CDR3 is TGTGCCAGCAGTTTCGGCGTCTATAATTCACCCCTCCACTTT.

J is TRBJ2-1 and V is TRBV11-2; the D gene is possibly TRBD2 (6 bases). Trimming pared 5 bases from V and 3 bases from J, leaving 17 bases between. Germline values: CDR1 SGHAT, CDR2 FQNNGV. CDR3 length: 16 amino acids. CDR3 loop: CASSRAGAGFYNEQFF. For the CDR3, the DNA is TGTGCCAGCAGCCGGGCCGGTGCGGGGTTCTACAATGAGCAGTTCTTC.

This sequence joins TRBV4-2 and TRBJ2-1; 8 bases are shared with TRBD2. CDR1 is LGHNA, CDR2 YNFKEQ, per germline. V was clipped by 3 bases and J by 3 bases; unmatched bases: 7. The CDR3 sequence is 16 residues long. The CDR3 DNA is TGTGCCAGCAGCCATGGGTCCGCGGGAGGCTACAATGAGCAGTTCTTC. It codes for CASSHGSAGGYNEQFF.

The V and J genes are TRBV4-3 and TRBJ2-1; perhaps TRBD1 as D (6 bases). Trimming pared 2 bases from V and 7 bases from J, leaving 12 bases between. This CDR3 contains 14 residues. Germline V gene data show CDR1 as LGHNA and CDR2 as YSLEER. The CDR3 loop reads CASSQPGVGNEQFF. CDR3 nucleotides: TGCGCCAGCAGCCAACCAGGGGTCGGGAATGAGCAGTTCTTC.

This clonotype came up a few times. The chain uses TRBV29-1 and TRBJ2-7; TRBD2 is a possible D gene (7 bases). Trimming removed 6 bases at V and 5 bases at J, with 14 bases between. Germline V gene lookup returns CDR1 SQVTM and CDR2 ANQGSEA. The CDR3 runs 12 residues. The CDR3 DNA reads as TGCAGCGTGGGAGGGGGGCTCAACGAGCAGTACTTC. Translated: CSVGGGLNEQYF.

This clonotype has just a few counts. V and J are TRBV20-1 and TRBJ1-1; D is possibly TRBD1 (6 bases). The CDR3 runs 13 residues. Germline values: CDR1 DFQATT, CDR2 SNEGSKA (reference sequence). V lost 4 bases, J lost 5 bases, and 14 bases lay in between. CDR3 bases: TGCAGTGCTACCGATACAGGGCGAACTGAAGCTTTCTTT. Translated: CSATDTGRTEAFF.

This rearrangement joins TRBV7-2 to TRBJ2-1; 7 bases fit TRBD2. Germline CDR1 and CDR2: SGHTA and FQGNSA. The CDR3 runs to 15 residues. Trimming cost V 1 base and J 6 bases; bases outside gene matches: 6. The CDR3 loop is CASSLDASGVNEQFF. The CDR3 bases are TGTGCCAGCAGCTTAGATGCTAGCGGAGTCAATGAGCAGTTCTTC.

Only a few counts were recorded for this clonotype. V and J are TRBV20-1 and TRBJ2-3, with TRBD2 identical over 10 bases. J was trimmed by 3 bases and V by 1 base; bases with no gene match: 13. This CDR3 contains 18 residues. Germline loops: CDR1 DFQATT, CDR2 SNEGSKA (reference sequence). Here the CDR3 DNA reads TGCAGTGCTAGAGGTTTCAGCGGGAGGGCCGCCCGGACAGATACGCAGTATTTT. Its protein product is CSARGFSGRAARTDTQYF.

This rearrangement joins TRBV4-1 to TRBJ2-5; D unresolved. Germline V CDR1 and CDR2: MGHRA, YSYEKL. The CDR3 has 13 amino acids. V lost 3 bases to trimming and J lost 5 bases, with 10 bases between them. The CDR3 DNA is TGCGCCAGCAGCCAGACACTGGCGGAGACCCAGTACTTC. Protein: CASSQTLAETQYF.

This clonotype was observed at least ten times. This chain links TRBV12-3 or TRBV12-4 with TRBJ1-1; the match to TRBD1 covers 7 bases. The CDR3 is 15 amino acids. V was clipped by 6 bases and J by 2 bases; unmatched bases: 9. CDR3 nucleotide sequence: TGTGCCAGCAGCCAGGGGGGAGGGGGCAACACTGAAGCTTTCTTT. It yields the protein CASSQGGGGNTEAFF.

This clonotype was seen more than once but under ten times. The chain links TRBV6-5 to TRBJ2-1; D is perhaps TRBD2 (6 bases). Germline values: CDR1 MNHEY, CDR2 SVGAGI. CDR3 length: 16 residues. V was trimmed by 0 bases and J by 8 bases, leaving 17 bases between them. CDR3 coding DNA: TGTGCCAGCAGTTACTCGCGGCTAGGAGGGCCGGATGAGCAGTTCTTC. It translates to CASSYSRLGGPDEQFF.

There are a few counts of this clonotype. V gene TRBV4-2 combines with J gene TRBJ2-7; 8 nucleotides line up with TRBD1. The CDR3 has 15 amino acids. V lost 4 bases to trimming and J lost 6 bases; unmatched junction nucleotides: 11. Germline V lookup: CDR1 LGHNA, CDR2 YNFKEQ. The CDR3 loop reads CASSRLDRGFGEQYF. CDR3 DNA: TGTGCCAGCAGCCGCCTCGACAGGGGTTTCGGCGAGCAGTACTTC.

In this sample, this clonotype turned up a few times. The V and J genes are TRBV6-1 and TRBJ2-2, with 11 bases fitting TRBD2. J lost 3 bases, V lost 5 bases, and 5 bases had no gene match. The CDR3 sequence is 16 residues long. The germline V gene has CDR1 MNHNS and CDR2 SASEGT. The CDR3 DNA is TGTGCCAGCAGTCCCGGACTAGCGGGTCACACCGGGGAGCTGTTTTTT. Translation gives CASSPGLAGHTGELFF.